Listed below are T cell receptor beta chains from one sample, sequenced in a study of shared clonotypes between healthy human individuals. The data were produced by immunoSEQ multiplex PCR, yet TCRdb's version contains in-frame clones alone and is incomplete. In the table there are about 2,200,000 clones, roughly 91% of which are singletons. Sample: naive CD8+ T cells from PBMCs. These receptor sequences come from a man aged 18 to 35 in good health. Some clones in this sample may be carry-over from other donors' samples. Both conserved end residues are part of each CDR3. A D gene is named only where the DNA matches it firmly. Clone size is given for some rows only: seen once, a few or many times, or a class if the clone is expanded.

TRBD1	once	TRBV2	TRBJ2-7	TGTGCCATCCGGACAGGTGCTGACTACGAGCAGTACTTC	CAIRTGADYEQYF
.	.	TRBV10-1	TRBJ2-2	TGCGCCAGCAGAGGAGCAGGTCGAGACACCGGGGAGCTGTTTTTT	CASRGAGRDTGELFF
TRBD1	.	TRBV9	TRBJ2-7	TGTGCCAGCAGCGCTGATGACAGGGCTGGGTTCTACGAGCAGTACTTC	CASSADDRAGFYEQYF
.	.	TRBV18	TRBJ2-3	TGTGCCAGCTCACCATACCTTGGACCCATCCCGGATACGCAGTATTTT	CASSPYLGPIPDTQYF
TRBD1	.	TRBV13	TRBJ2-7	TGTGCCAGCAACGAGGCGGACAGGGGCTCCTACGAGCAGTACTTC	CASNEADRGSYEQYF
TRBD1	.	TRBV5-4	TRBJ1-1	TGTGCCAGCAGCGCCGACAGGGGCGGCGAACAATCTGAAGCTTTCTTT	CASSADRGGEQSEAFF
.	few	TRBV7-9	TRBJ1-1	TGTGCCAGCAGCTCGACGGGGGATCCAGCTTTCTTT	CASSSTGDPAFF
.	few	TRBV15	TRBJ1-5	TGTGCCACCAGCAGAGGCATCGGCCTCAACCAGCCCCAGCATTTT	CATSRGIGLNQPQHF
.	.	TRBV27	TRBJ2-6	TGTGCCAGCAGTCTCCTTTCTGGGGCCAACGTCCTGACTTTC	CASSLLSGANVLTF
.	.	TRBV5-4	TRBJ2-6	TGTGCCAGCAGCCCGAGGACAACGTCTGGGGCCAACGTCCTGACTTTC	CASSPRTTSGANVLTF
.	.	TRBV15	TRBJ2-1	TGTGCCACCAGCAGAGGAAGGTCCTACAATGAGCAGTTCTTC	CATSRGRSYNEQFF
.	.	TRBV5-4	TRBJ2-1	TGTGCCAGCAGCTTGGGTGGCACCTCAGCTTACCTCGGTCAGAATGAGCAGTTCTTC	CASSLGGTSAYLGQNEQFF
.	few	TRBV6-5	TRBJ2-1	TGTGCCAGCAGTTATTCGAAGAGTGAGCAGTTCTTC	CASSYSKSEQFF
TRBD1	.	TRBV28	TRBJ1-5	TGTGCCAGCAGAACCGGGACAGGGGGAAGCAATCAGCCCCAGCATTTT	CASRTGTGGSNQPQHF
.	.	TRBV9	TRBJ1-3	TGTGCCAGCAGCCCGGGGGGCTCCGTCTCTGGAAACACCATATATTTT	CASSPGGSVSGNTIYF
TRBD1	once	TRBV4-3	TRBJ2-1	TGCGCCAGCAGCCAAGATAGGCGGACAGGGGGCTGGGGTGAGCAGTTCTTC	CASSQDRRTGGWGEQFF
.	.	TRBV5-1	TRBJ2-1	TGCGCCAGCAGCTCCTCCCCGCTGGTTACCGGACGCTACAATGAGCAGTTCTTC	CASSSSPLVTGRYNEQFF
.	.	TRBV15	TRBJ2-2	TGTGCCACCAGCAGAGGGGCAACCGCCGGGGAGCTGTTTTTT	CATSRGATAGELFF
.	.	TRBV9	TRBJ2-7	TGTGCCAGCAGTCCCGGTTGGAGGGATGGCGAGCAGTACTTC	CASSPGWRDGEQYF